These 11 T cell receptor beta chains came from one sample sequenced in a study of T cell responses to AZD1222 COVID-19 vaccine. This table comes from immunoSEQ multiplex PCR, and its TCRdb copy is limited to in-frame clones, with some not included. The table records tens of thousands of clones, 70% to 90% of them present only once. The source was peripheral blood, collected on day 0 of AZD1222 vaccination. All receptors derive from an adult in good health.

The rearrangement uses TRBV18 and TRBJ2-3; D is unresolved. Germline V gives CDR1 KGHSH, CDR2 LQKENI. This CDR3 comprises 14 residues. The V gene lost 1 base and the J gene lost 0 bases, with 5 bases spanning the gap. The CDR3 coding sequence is TGTGCCAGCTCACCACTTGATAGCACAGATACGCAGTATTTT. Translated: CASSPLDSTDTQYF.

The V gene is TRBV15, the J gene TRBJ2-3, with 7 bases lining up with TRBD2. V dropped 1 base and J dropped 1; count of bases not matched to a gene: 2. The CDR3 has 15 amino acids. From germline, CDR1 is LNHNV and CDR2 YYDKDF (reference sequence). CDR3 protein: CATSRASGRTDTQYF. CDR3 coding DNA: TGTGCCACCAGCAGAGCTAGCGGACGCACAGATACGCAGTATTTT.

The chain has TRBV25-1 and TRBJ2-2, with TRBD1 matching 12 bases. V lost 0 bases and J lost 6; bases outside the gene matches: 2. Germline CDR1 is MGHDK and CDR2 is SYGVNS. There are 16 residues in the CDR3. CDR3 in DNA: TGTGCCAGCAGTGAATATGGGACAGGGGGCGCCGGGGAGCTGTTTTTT. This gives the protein CASSEYGTGGAGELFF.

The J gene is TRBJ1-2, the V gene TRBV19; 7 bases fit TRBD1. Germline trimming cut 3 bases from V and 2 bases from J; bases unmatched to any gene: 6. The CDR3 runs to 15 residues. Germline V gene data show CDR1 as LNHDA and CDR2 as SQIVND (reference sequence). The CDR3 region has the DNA TGTGCCAGTAGTATGATGGGACAGCTAAACTATGGCTACACCTTC. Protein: CASSMMGQLNYGYTF.

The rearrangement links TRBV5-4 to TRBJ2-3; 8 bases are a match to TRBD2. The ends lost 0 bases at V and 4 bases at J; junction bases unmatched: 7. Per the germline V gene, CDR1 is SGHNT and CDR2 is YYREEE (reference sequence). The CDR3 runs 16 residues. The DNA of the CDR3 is TGTGCCAGCAGCTTGGCTCGGGGGGGCTCCGCAGATACGCAGTATTTT. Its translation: CASSLARGGSADTQYF.

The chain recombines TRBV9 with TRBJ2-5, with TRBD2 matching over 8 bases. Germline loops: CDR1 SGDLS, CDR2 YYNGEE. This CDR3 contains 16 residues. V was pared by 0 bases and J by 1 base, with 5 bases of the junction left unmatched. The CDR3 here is CASSVATSGTQETQYF. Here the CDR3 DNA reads TGTGCCAGCAGCGTAGCTACTAGCGGAACCCAAGAGACCCAGTACTTC.

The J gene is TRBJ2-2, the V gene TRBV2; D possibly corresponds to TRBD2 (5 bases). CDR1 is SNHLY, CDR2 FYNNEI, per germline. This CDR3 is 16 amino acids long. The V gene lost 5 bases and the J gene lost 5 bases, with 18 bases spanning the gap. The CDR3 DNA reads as TGTGCCAGCAGTTCCTCCGGAGGCCGAGGGACCGGGGAGCTGTTTTTT. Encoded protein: CASSSSGGRGTGELFF.

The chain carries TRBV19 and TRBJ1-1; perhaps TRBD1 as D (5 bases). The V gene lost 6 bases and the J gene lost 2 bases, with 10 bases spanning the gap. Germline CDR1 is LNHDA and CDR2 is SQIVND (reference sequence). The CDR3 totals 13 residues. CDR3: CASSLWDNTEAFF. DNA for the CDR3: TGTGCCAGTAGCCTTTGGGACAACACTGAAGCTTTCTTT.

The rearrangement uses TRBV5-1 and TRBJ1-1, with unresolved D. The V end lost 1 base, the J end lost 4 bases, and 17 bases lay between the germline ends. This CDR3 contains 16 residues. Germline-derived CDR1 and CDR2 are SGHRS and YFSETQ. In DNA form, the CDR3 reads TGCGCCAGCAGCTTGCCCAGCGACCCGCCGGGCACTGAAGCTTTCTTT. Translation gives CASSLPSDPPGTEAFF.

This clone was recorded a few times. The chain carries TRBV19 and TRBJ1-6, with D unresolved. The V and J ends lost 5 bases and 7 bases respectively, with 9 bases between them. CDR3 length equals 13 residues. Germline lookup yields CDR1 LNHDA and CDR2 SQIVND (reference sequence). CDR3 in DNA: TGTGCCAGTAGTCAGCGGAGCAATTCACCCCTCCACTTT. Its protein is CASSQRSNSPLHF.

The CDR3 DNA sequence: TGCGCCAGCAGCTTGGCGCGAGAGAATTCACCCCTCCACTTT. Translation gives CASSLARENSPLHF. The chain has TRBV5-1 and TRBJ1-6, with D uncertain. CDR3 length equals 14 residues. V lost 0 bases to trimming and J lost 7 bases, with 8 bases between them. Germline-derived CDR1 and CDR2 are SGHRS and YFSETQ.